Shown below are 22 T cell receptor beta chains from a single sample sequenced in a study of blood T cell repertoires in COVID-19 (dated by TCRdb to about 2020). Preparation of the library involved the immunoSEQ multiplex PCR assay. Held by TCRdb, this immuneACCESS table contains in-frame sequences only and omits some clones. Under half of the omission traces to an unresolved V gene where checked; the cause of the rest is unknown. This sample has about 370,000 clones in its table, and roughly 89% of those were observed once. About 6.5% of the sample lies in the top ten. Sequencing was done on a sample of peripheral blood. All receptors derive from a man aged 18-30 years with active or convalescent COVID-19.

The genes are TRBV5-6 and TRBJ1-2; 7 bases map to TRBD1. This CDR3 has 14 residues. CDR1 SGHDT and CDR2 YYEEEE come from the germline V gene. V lost 0 bases and J lost 5; bases outside the gene matches: 4. CDR3 sequence: CASSLGFRGYGYTF. The DNA of the CDR3 is TGTGCCAGCAGCTTGGGGTTCAGGGGGTATGGCTACACCTTC.

The chain employs TRBV11-2 and TRBJ2-1, with 7 bases matching TRBD2. From germline, CDR1 is SGHAT and CDR2 FQNNGV. V shed 5 bases and J 0 bases; nucleotides not matched to a gene: 7. The CDR3 sequence is 16 residues long. CDR3 region: CASSPPGLPSYNEQFF. CDR3 DNA sequence: TGTGCCAGCAGCCCCCCGGGACTACCCTCCTACAATGAGCAGTTCTTC.

The chain employs TRBV9 and TRBJ2-3; TRBD2 agrees at 8 bases. This CDR3 has 15 residues. Germline CDR1 is SGDLS and CDR2 is YYNGEE. V trimming: 3 bases; J trimming: 5 bases; junction bases outside the gene matches: 8. The CDR3 spells CASSEDGGEIDTQYF. The CDR3 bases are TGTGCCAGCAGCGAGGACGGGGGGGAGATAGATACGCAGTATTTT.

The chain recombines TRBV6-5 with TRBJ1-2, with a possible D match to TRBD1 (6 bases). The germline CDR1 and CDR2 sequences are MNHEY and SVGAGI. The CDR3 runs to 14 residues. V lost 5 bases and J 3 bases, leaving 13 bases between the germline ends. The CDR3 DNA follows: TGTGCCAGCAGTCAGGGACAAGCCTACTATGGCTACACCTTC. Its translation is CASSQGQAYYGYTF.

CDR3 sequence (DNA): TGTGCCAGCAGTTCATGGGACACCTCCTACGAGCAGTACTTC. This codes for CASSSWDTSYEQYF. V is TRBV6-2 or TRBV6-3 and J is TRBJ2-7; tentatively, D is TRBD1 (6 bases). Germline V gene data show CDR1 as MNHEY and CDR2 as SVGEGT. Trimming pared 4 bases from V and 0 bases from J, leaving 10 bases between. The CDR3 is 14 residues long.

The chain uses TRBV11-2 and TRBJ1-1; 8 positions match TRBD1. Germline loops: CDR1 SGHAT, CDR2 FQNNGV. Unmatched junction bases numbered 11, after V lost 6 bases and J lost 5 bases. The CDR3 sequence is 15 residues long. CDR3 residues: CASRYRQGWDTEAFF. DNA for the CDR3: TGTGCCAGCAGATACAGACAGGGGTGGGATACTGAAGCTTTCTTT.

V and J are TRBV7-2 and TRBJ2-6; a possible D gene is TRBD2 (7 bases). This CDR3 contains 16 residues. Germline V lookup: CDR1 SGHTA, CDR2 FQGNSA. V lost 2 bases to trimming and J lost 2 bases, with 10 bases between them. The CDR3 sequence: CASSLRGATGANVLTF. The CDR3 nucleotides read TGTGCCAGCAGCTTACGGGGGGCAACTGGGGCCAACGTCCTGACTTTC. Combining the CDR3 with reference TRBV7-2 and TRBJ2-6 gives the whole variable domain GAGVSQSPSNKVTEKGKDVELRCDPISGHTALYWYRQSLGQGLEFLIYFQGNSAPDKSGLPSDRFSAERTGGSVSTLTIQRTQQEDSAVYLCASSLRGATGANVLTFGAGSRLTVL.

This clone was counted a few times. The chain employs TRBV7-8 and TRBJ1-2; TRBD1 agrees at 9 bases. The CDR3 is 13 amino acids. V was pared by 4 bases and J by 8 bases, with 5 bases of the junction left unmatched. The germline V gene encodes CDR1 SGHVS and CDR2 FQNEAQ. The CDR3 nucleotides read TGTGCCAGCAGCTACCGGGACAGGGAAGGCTACACCTTC. This gives the protein CASSYRDREGYTF.

This sequence joins TRBV7-8 and TRBJ2-7, with D perhaps TRBD1 (6 bases). The germline V and J ends were trimmed by 5 bases and 0 bases, with 11 bases remaining between them. CDR1 is SGHVS, CDR2 FQNEAQ, per germline. The CDR3 has 14 residues. Written as DNA, the CDR3 is TGTGCCAGCAGCCCCAGGACAGACTCCTACGAGCAGTACTTC. This translates into CASSPRTDSYEQYF.

The chain links TRBV7-9 to TRBJ1-6, with 7 bases lining up with TRBD1. The germline gives CDR1 SEHNR, CDR2 FQNEAQ (reference sequence). The CDR3 has 15 residues. J was trimmed by 5 bases and V by 5 bases; bases with no gene match: 6. The CDR3 protein is CASSPGGTDNSPLHF. In nucleotides, the CDR3 is TGTGCCAGCAGCCCGGGTGGGACAGATAATTCACCCCTCCACTTT.

The V and J genes are TRBV28 and TRBJ1-2, with 7 positions matching TRBD1. Trimming cost V 7 bases and J 4 bases; bases outside gene matches: 21. The CDR3 loop spans 18 amino acids. CDR1 is MDHEN and CDR2 is SYDVKM in the germline V gene. The CDR3 region has the DNA TGTGCCAGCAAGGGGGGCGGTCTAGCCGTAAGGACAGGCTATGGCTACACCTTC. It codes for CASKGGGLAVRTGYGYTF.

The chain recombines TRBV7-2 with TRBJ1-3; D remains unclear. Trimming removed 1 base at V and 1 base at J, with 11 bases between. This CDR3 comprises 16 residues. Germline CDR1 reads SGHTA; CDR2 reads FQGNSA. CDR3 nucleotide sequence: TGTGCCAGCAGCTTAGGGCAGGTGAATTCTGGAAACACCATATATTTT. It specifies CASSLGQVNSGNTIYF.

This chain connects TRBV9 to TRBJ2-1; TRBD1 matches 7 bases. The CDR3 runs to 17 residues. V dropped 3 bases and J dropped 4; count of bases not matched to a gene: 13. Germline CDR1 is SGDLS and CDR2 is YYNGEE. The CDR3 bases are TGTGCCAGCAGCGGGGAGTTGGGGACAGAACCGTACAATGAGCAGTTCTTC. Amino acids: CASSGELGTEPYNEQFF.

V is TRBV19 and J is TRBJ2-2; 8 positions match TRBD2. V lost 0 bases, J lost 4 bases, and 4 bases stayed unmatched. The CDR3 extends over 16 amino acids. Germline CDR1 reads LNHDA; CDR2 reads SQIVND (reference sequence). CDR3 sequence: CASSIEGTRATGELFF. As DNA, the CDR3 is TGTGCCAGTAGTATAGAAGGGACTAGAGCCACCGGGGAGCTGTTTTTT.

This chain links TRBV5-1 with TRBJ2-1, with 7 bases lining up with TRBD2. Germline-derived CDR1 and CDR2 are SGHRS and YFSETQ. V trimming: 4 bases; J trimming: 9 bases; junction bases outside the gene matches: 13. This CDR3 has 15 amino acids. CDR3 DNA sequence: TGCGCCAGCAGCCCGGCGGGAGAAGGTAGTAGTGAGCAGTTCTTC. It specifies CASSPAGEGSSEQFF.

The V call is TRBV20-1, the J call TRBJ2-3; D is possibly TRBD1 (6 bases). Trimming removed 5 bases at V and 9 bases at J, with 12 bases between. The CDR3 consists of 11 residues. Looked up from germline, CDR1 is DFQATT and CDR2 is SNEGSKA (reference sequence). CDR3: CSAYRELTQYF. The CDR3 coding sequence is TGCAGTGCTTACAGGGAGTTGACGCAGTATTTT.

Written as DNA, the CDR3 is TGCGCCAGCAGCCCGGAGACAGGGATCACAGATACGCAGTATTTT. Its translation: CASSPETGITDTQYF. This chain connects TRBV5-1 to TRBJ2-3, with 7 positions matching TRBD1. This CDR3 region has 15 residues. Unmatched junction bases numbered 7, after V lost 4 bases and J lost 2 bases. Germline CDR1 is SGHRS and CDR2 is YFSETQ.

CDR3 DNA sequence: TGTGCCAGCAGCTCTGGGCGGACAGCCTACAATGAGCAGTTCTTC. Translating it yields CASSSGRTAYNEQFF. V gene TRBV27 combines with J gene TRBJ2-1, with D perhaps TRBD1 (6 bases). The CDR3 runs 15 residues. The ends were cut back, 6 bases at V and 2 bases at J, with 14 bases in the middle. Germline V lookup: CDR1 MNHEY, CDR2 SMNVEV (reference sequence).

The genes are TRBV7-2 and TRBJ2-5; D not resolved. V was clipped by 1 base and J by 2 bases, with 5 bases between them. This CDR3 spans 13 amino acids. The germline V gene encodes CDR1 SGHTA and CDR2 FQGNSA. The CDR3 sequence is CASSLVAQETQYF. In nucleotides, the CDR3 is TGTGCCAGCAGCTTAGTGGCTCAAGAGACCCAGTACTTC. The full variable domain, completed using reference TRBV7-2 and TRBJ2-5, is GAGVSQSPSNKVTEKGKDVELRCDPISGHTALYWYRQSLGQGLEFLIYFQGNSAPDKSGLPSDRFSAERTGGSVSTLTIQRTQQEDSAVYLCASSLVAQETQYFGPGTRLLVL.

J is TRBJ1-1 and V is TRBV9, with D maybe TRBD1 (5 bases). This CDR3 has 14 amino acids. Germline CDR1 and CDR2: SGDLS and YYNGEE. V lost 0 bases to trimming and J lost 4 bases, with 10 bases between them. The CDR3 nucleotides read TGTGCCAGCAGCGTAGGGGGCGTTTTCACTGAAGCTTTCTTT. It encodes CASSVGGVFTEAFF.

The CDR3 region is CASSLVSSGQDEQFF. In DNA form, the CDR3 reads TGTGCCAGCAGCTTGGTTTCCAGCGGGCAGGATGAGCAGTTCTTC. The V gene is TRBV5-5, the J gene TRBJ2-1; D may be TRBD2 (6 bases). The CDR3 spans 15 residues. Germline lookup yields CDR1 SGHKS and CDR2 YYEKEE (reference sequence). V gave up 0 bases and J gave up 8 bases, with 15 bases separating them.

This clone appeared once. The chain joins TRBV24-1 to TRBJ2-5; 7 bases map to TRBD2. In germline, CDR1 is KGHDR, CDR2 SFDVKD. With 2 bases clipped from V and 2 bases from J, the junction kept 10 bases outside the gene matches. This CDR3 is 17 amino acids long. This CDR3 reads CATSDSDGLADQETQYF. CDR3 DNA: TGTGCCACCAGTGATTCTGATGGGCTAGCGGATCAAGAGACCCAGTACTTC.